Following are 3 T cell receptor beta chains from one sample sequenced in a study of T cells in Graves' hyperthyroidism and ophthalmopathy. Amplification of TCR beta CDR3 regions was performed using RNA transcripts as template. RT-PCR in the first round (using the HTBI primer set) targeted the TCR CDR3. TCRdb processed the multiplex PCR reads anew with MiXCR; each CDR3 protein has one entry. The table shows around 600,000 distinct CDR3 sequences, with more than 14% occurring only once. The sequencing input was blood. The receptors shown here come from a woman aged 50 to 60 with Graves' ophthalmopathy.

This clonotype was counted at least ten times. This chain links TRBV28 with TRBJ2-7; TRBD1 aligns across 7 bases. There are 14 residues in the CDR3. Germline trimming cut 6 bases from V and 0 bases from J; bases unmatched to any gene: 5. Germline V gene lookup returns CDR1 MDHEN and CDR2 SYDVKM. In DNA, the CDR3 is TGTGCCAGCAGGACAGGGCATATCTCCTACGAGCAGTACTTC. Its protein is CASRTGHISYEQYF. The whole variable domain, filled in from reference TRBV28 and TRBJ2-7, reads DVKVTQSSRYLVKRTGEKVFLECVQDMDHENMFWYRQDPGLGLRLIYFSYDVKMKEKGDIPEGYSVSREKKERFSLILESASTNQTSMYLCASRTGHISYEQYFGPGTRLTVT.

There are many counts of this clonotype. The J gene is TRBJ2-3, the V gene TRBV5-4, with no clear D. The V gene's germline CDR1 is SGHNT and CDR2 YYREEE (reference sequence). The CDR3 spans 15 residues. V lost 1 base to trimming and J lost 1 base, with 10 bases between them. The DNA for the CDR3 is TGTGCCAGCAGCTTGAACCCGGAGCGCACAGATACGCAGTATTTT. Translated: CASSLNPERTDTQYF.

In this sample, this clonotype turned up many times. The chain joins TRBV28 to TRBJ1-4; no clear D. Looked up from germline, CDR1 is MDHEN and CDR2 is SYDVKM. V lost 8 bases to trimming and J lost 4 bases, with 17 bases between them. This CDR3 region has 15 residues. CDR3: CASRAVGRRNEKLFF. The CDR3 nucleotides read TGTGCCAGCCGCGCAGTTGGGAGGCGTAATGAAAAACTGTTTTTT.